This is a list of T cell receptor beta chains from one sample in a study of blood T cell repertoires in COVID-19. This table comes from immunoSEQ multiplex PCR, and its TCRdb copy is limited to in-frame clones, with some not included. The sample has 250,000 to 350,000 clones, around 90% seen once; the top ten hold around 2.2%. Sequencing was carried out using peripheral blood. The source of these receptors is a woman in her forties or fifties who had recovered from COVID-19. CDR3s include the opening cysteine and the closing phenylalanine or tryptophan.

CDR3 length	V gene	J gene	CDR3 protein
14	TRBV30	TRBJ2-7	CAWRPGLAGGEQYF
17	TRBV7-2	TRBJ1-5	CASSRLMGPRASEPQHF
15	TRBV9	TRBJ2-2	CASSVVAGSTGELFF
15	TRBV28	TRBJ2-7	CASSPSGRRGYEQYF
15	TRBV19	TRBJ2-2	CASSMIPAGGGELFF
18	TRBV30	TRBJ1-1	CAWIAIRRRRVDNTEAFF
13	TRBV5-4	TRBJ2-7	CASSRTGPYEQYF
18	TRBV7-3	TRBJ2-1	CASSARTSGSLGRNEQFF
12	TRBV2	TRBJ2-3	CASSEQADTQYF
16	TRBV20-1	TRBJ2-1	CSASPALAGGHNEQFF
15	TRBV9	TRBJ2-7	CASSPHTASSYEQYF
16	TRBV13	TRBJ2-2	CASSSDRVVGAGELFF
13	TRBV19	TRBJ1-2	CASSIDESYGYTF
16	TRBV28	TRBJ2-1	CASSKLAGGQYNEQFF
15	TRBV18	TRBJ2-7	CASSPFRDTNYEQYF
18	TRBV9	TRBJ2-7	CASSLNPGQVLSLHEQYF
14	TRBV19	TRBJ1-5	CASSTGQGAWPQHF
13	TRBV11-3	TRBJ1-1	CASSFGPNTRAFF
17	TRBV2	TRBJ2-2	CASRPIRASGYTGELFF
14	TRBV28	TRBJ1-6	CASSFRGGGSPLHF
12	TRBV10-3	TRBJ2-3	CAIRGPGDTQYF
18	TRBV5-1	TRBJ2-1	CASSGTSGRGSSYNEQFF
14	TRBV7-8	TRBJ2-1	CASSPIWLSNEQFF
14	TRBV27	TRBJ1-2	CASSDAGSNYGYTF
14	TRBV3-1/TRBV3-2	TRBJ2-1	CASSLFRSYNEQFF
16	TRBV9	TRBJ2-3	CASSFRAGESVDTQYF
14	TRBV7-3	TRBJ1-2	CASSPQPKTGGYTF
14	TRBV6-4	TRBJ2-1	CASSDGSSYNEQFF
14	TRBV30	TRBJ1-2	CAWSGQGRGEGYTF
17	TRBV9	TRBJ2-1	CASSVGGLAIVDNEQFF
13	TRBV6-5	TRBJ1-1	CASRRDTFTEAFF
14	TRBV6-1	TRBJ2-7	CASSEPGLFYEQYF
18	TRBV7-8	TRBJ2-5	CASSRGTSGGSIQETQYF
14	TRBV9	TRBJ2-3	CASSGSGGAGTQYF
12	TRBV6-6	TRBJ1-5	CASSYADQPQHF
14	TRBV15	TRBJ1-2	CATSRDWTDYGYTF
14	TRBV4-3	TRBJ1-1	CASSLYSENTEAFF
15	TRBV6-5	TRBJ2-1	CASRKAGGPNNEQFF
13	TRBV9	TRBJ1-1	CASSVDSYTEAFF
16	TRBV19	TRBJ2-1	CASSKGQGRRGNEQFF
14	TRBV4-3	TRBJ1-6	CASSRQGGNSPLHF
15	TRBV2	TRBJ1-3	CASSLDRVSGNTIYF
16	TRBV4-1	TRBJ2-3	CASSQEDRGLGDTQYF
14	TRBV6-2/TRBV6-3	TRBJ1-1	CASSPGTAYTEAFF
14	TRBV5-1	TRBJ1-1	CASSVGVGGTEAFF
14	TRBV5-1	TRBJ1-6	CASTRDRVNSPLHF